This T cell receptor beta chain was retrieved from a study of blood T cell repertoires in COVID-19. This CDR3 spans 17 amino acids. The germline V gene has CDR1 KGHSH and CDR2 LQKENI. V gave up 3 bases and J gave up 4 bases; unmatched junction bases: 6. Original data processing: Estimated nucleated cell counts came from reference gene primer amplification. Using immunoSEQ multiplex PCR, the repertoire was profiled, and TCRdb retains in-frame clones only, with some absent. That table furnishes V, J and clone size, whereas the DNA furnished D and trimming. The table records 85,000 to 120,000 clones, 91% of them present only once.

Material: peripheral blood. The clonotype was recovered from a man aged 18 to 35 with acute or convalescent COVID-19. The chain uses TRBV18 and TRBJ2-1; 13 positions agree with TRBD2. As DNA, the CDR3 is TGTGCCAGCTCACCGCTACGGACTAGCGGGGGATACAATGAGCAGTTCTTC. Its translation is CASSPLRTSGGYNEQFF.